This T cell receptor beta chain comes out of a study of T cell changes during pregnancy in multiple sclerosis. The table came from immunoSEQ multiplex PCR; TCRdb's copy has only in-frame clones and leaves some out. Of around 40,000 clones in the sample, roughly nine tenths were seen once. CDR1 and CDR2 (germline): LNHDA, SQIVND (reference sequence). The CDR3 is 13 residues long. J gave up 10 bases and V 3 bases, and 6 bases lay outside the gene matches. The sequence derives from a female donor with multiple sclerosis, enrolled in a pregnancy study. The sequencing used CD8+ T cells from peripheral blood mononuclear cells, collected in the third trimester of pregnancy. The chain links TRBV19 to TRBJ2-1, with 7 bases aligning to TRBD2. CDR3 region: CASSIGGAGEQFF. The DNA for the CDR3 is TGTGCCAGTAGTATTGGTGGAGCGGGAGAGCAGTTCTTC.